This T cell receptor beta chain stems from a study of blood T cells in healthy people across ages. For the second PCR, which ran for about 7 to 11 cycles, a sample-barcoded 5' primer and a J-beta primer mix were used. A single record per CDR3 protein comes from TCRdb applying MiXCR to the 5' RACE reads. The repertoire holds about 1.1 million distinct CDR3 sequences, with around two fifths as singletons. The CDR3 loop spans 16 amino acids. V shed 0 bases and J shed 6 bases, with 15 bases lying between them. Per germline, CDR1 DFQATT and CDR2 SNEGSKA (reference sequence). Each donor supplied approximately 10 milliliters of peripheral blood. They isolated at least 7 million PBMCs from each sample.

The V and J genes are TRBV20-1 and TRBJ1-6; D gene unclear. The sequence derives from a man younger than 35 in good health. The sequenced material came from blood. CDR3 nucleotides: TGCAGTGCTAGAGATCGGCGACTAGTTGCTAATTCACCCCTCCACTTT. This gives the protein CSARDRRLVANSPLHF.